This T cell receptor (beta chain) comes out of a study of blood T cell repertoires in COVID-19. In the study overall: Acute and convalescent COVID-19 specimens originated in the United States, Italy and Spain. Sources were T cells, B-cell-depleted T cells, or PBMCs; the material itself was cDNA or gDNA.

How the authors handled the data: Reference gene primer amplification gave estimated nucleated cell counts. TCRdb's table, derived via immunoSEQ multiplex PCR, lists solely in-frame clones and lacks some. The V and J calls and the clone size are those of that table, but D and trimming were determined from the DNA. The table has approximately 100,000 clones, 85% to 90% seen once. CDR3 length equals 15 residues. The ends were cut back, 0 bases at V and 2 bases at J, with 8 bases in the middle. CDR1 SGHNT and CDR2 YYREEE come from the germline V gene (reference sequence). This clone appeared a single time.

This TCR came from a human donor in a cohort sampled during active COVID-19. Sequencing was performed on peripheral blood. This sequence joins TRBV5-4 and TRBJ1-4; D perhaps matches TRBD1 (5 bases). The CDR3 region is CASSLARGTNEKLFF. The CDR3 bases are TGTGCCAGCAGCTTGGCACGGGGGACTAATGAAAAACTGTTTTTT. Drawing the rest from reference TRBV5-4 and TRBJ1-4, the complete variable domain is ETGVTQSPTHLIKTRGQQVTLRCSSQSGHNTVSWYQQALGQGPQFIFQYYREEENGRGNFPPRFSGLQFPNYSSELNVNALELDDSALYLCASSLARGTNEKLFFGSGTQLSVL.